The clone carrying this T cell receptor (beta chain) was observed at least ten times. The target antigen is unknown. The record originates from a study of T cells after yellow fever vaccination. Study findings and constraints: There was a possibility that FACS-sorted repertoires contained abundant clonotypes contaminating from the bulk population. The secondary response was weaker but peaked faster, day 5 versus 15.

A universal primer site and UMIs were added as TCR cDNA was made by 5'RACE template switching. TCRdb fed the 5' RACE reads into MiXCR, producing one record per CDR3 protein. The table has roughly 150,000 distinct CDR3 sequences, approximately 7.7% seen once. With 2 bases removed from V and 6 bases from J, the gap between germline ends came to 5 bases. The CDR3 runs to 12 residues. The germline CDR1 and CDR2 sequences are SGHTA and FQGNSA. The chain links TRBV7-2 to TRBJ2-1; D is uncertain. This material consisted of CD4+ T cells sorted from PBMCs, taken 5 days after the yellow fever booster vaccination. The TCR was taken from a man aged 25-40 years who received the YFV17D yellow fever vaccine. CDR3 residues: CASSLTVNEQFF. The CDR3 DNA follows: TGTGCCAGCAGCTTAACGGTCAATGAGCAGTTCTTC.